This TCR beta chain was retrieved from a study of spatial heterogeneity in lung cancer. This clonotype was seen many times. Its antigen is as yet unknown. The time point: sample taken at primary tumor resection. Material for sequencing was whole RNA from tumor, nontumor lung or frozen PBMC, left unsorted. CDR1 LGHDT and CDR2 YNNKEL come from the germline V gene (reference sequence). The CDR3 runs to 13 residues. V was shortened by 3 bases and J by 3 bases, with 7 bases between the two germline ends. One entry per CDR3 protein results from TCRdb running MiXCR on the 5' RACE reads. This table has over 10,000 distinct CDR3 sequences, around 3.5% appearing once. Findings and caveats of the study: How many expanded intratumoral alpha and beta TCRs were present tracked the tumor mutation count, which was a count of nonsynonymous mutations. Ubiquitous nonsynonymous mutations were tracked by counts of ubiquitous expanded TCRs, and regional ones by counts of regional expanded TCRs.

The sample in question was lung tumor tissue, obtained at surgery. The TCR originated in a male donor with early-stage non-small cell lung cancer. The chain recombines TRBV3-1 with TRBJ2-3; D is undetermined. The CDR3 bases are TGTGCCAGCAGCCACCCCCCTACAGATACGCAGTATTTT. Protein: CASSHPPTDTQYF.